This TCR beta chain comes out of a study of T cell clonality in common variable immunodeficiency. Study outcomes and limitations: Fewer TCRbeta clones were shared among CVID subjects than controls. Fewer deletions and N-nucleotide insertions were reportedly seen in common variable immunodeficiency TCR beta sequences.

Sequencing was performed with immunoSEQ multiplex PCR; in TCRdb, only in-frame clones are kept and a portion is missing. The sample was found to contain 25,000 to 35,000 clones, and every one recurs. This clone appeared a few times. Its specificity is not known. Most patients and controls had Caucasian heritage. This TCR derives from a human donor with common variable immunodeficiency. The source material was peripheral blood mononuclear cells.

The part of the CDR3 DNA that was read is TGTGCCAGCAGCGCCGGACAGGGGCGAGAGACC. The encoded protein is CASSAGQGRET. The whole CDR3 reads CASSAGQGRETQYF. V usage is TRBV11-2 and J usage is TRBJ2-5, with 9 positions matching TRBD1. The CDR3 goes on 3 residues after the read ends, and that part is filled in from the germline J gene. CDR1 and CDR2 (germline): SGHAT, FQNNGV. This CDR3 spans 14 amino acids. The junction had 5 bases not matched to a gene; V was cut back by 5 bases and J by 4 bases.